This T cell receptor (beta chain) was captured by sequencing in a study of blood T cell repertoires in COVID-19. The assay was immunoSEQ multiplex PCR, and TCRdb's table has in-frame clones only and misses some. The data show some 45,000 clones, 86% seen once. The germline CDR1 and CDR2 sequences are MNHNS and SASEGT. V trimming: 2 bases; J trimming: 8 bases; junction bases outside the gene matches: 8. This CDR3 spans 15 amino acids. The TCR was taken from a man between 65 and 85 years old with acute or convalescent COVID-19. The genes are TRBV6-1 and TRBJ1-3; 8 bases are shared with TRBD1. Sequenced sample: peripheral blood. The CDR3 is CASSELGQGWDTIYF. The CDR3 DNA is TGTGCCAGCAGTGAACTTGGACAGGGTTGGGACACCATATATTTT.